These T cell receptor beta chains were read from a single sample in a study of blood T cell repertoires in COVID-19. Generated by immunoSEQ multiplex PCR, the TCRdb table keeps only in-frame clones and is missing some. Among about 270,000 clones listed, approximately 86% were seen once. Sequences were obtained from peripheral blood. The receptors were sampled from a woman between 70 and 85 years old with COVID-19, enrolled during active disease. The CDR3 runs from the conserved cysteine through the conserved F or W. A D gene is named only where the DNA matches it firmly.

J gene | V gene | D gene | CDR3 protein | CDR3 DNA
TRBJ2-6 | TRBV5-8 | . | CASSPEGVSGANVLTF | TGTGCCAGCAGCCCGGAGGGTGTTTCTGGGGCCAACGTCCTGACTTTC
TRBJ1-4 | TRBV3-1/TRBV3-2 | . | CASSQITATNEKLFF | TGTGCCAGCAGCCAAATCACTGCAACTAATGAAAAACTGTTTTTT
TRBJ1-1 | TRBV3-1/TRBV3-2 | TRBD1 | CASSQGTGGTNTEAFF | TGTGCCAGCAGCCAAGGAACAGGGGGCACGAACACTGAAGCTTTCTTT
TRBJ2-1 | TRBV7-2 | . | CASSSTSQGGYNEQFF | TGTGCCAGCAGCTCTACTTCACAGGGAGGGTACAATGAGCAGTTCTTC
TRBJ1-6 | TRBV5-1 | TRBD1 | CASSLDEGANNSPLHF | TGCGCCAGCAGCTTGGACGAGGGGGCGAATAATTCACCCCTCCACTTT
TRBJ1-3 | TRBV5-1 | . | CASSLIDMGGSGNTIYF | TGCGCCAGCAGCTTGATTGACATGGGAGGCTCTGGAAACACCATATATTTT
TRBJ1-1 | TRBV30 | TRBD1 | CAWSATGTEAFF | TGTGCCTGGAGTGCGACAGGGACTGAAGCTTTCTTT
TRBJ2-3 | TRBV7-9 | TRBD1 | CASSLAGQGSIDTQYF | TGTGCCAGCAGCTTAGCCGGACAGGGGTCGATAGATACGCAGTATTTT
TRBJ1-2 | TRBV5-1 | . | CASSLAPENYGYTF | TGCGCCAGCAGCTTGGCCCCAGAAAACTATGGCTACACCTTC
TRBJ2-2 | TRBV9 | TRBD2 | CASSVGLAGAGAGELFF | TGTGCCAGCAGCGTAGGACTAGCGGGGGCGGGAGCCGGGGAGCTGTTTTTT
TRBJ2-3 | TRBV7-3 | TRBD2 | CASSSKRGAASTDTQYF | TGTGCCAGCAGCTCTAAGCGGGGGGCGGCTAGCACAGATACGCAGTATTTT
TRBJ1-1 | TRBV11-3 | TRBD1 | CASSLVPGQAIVNTEAFF | TGTGCCAGCAGCTTAGTCCCGGGACAGGCGATTGTGAACACTGAAGCTTTCTTT
TRBJ2-2 | TRBV19 | . | CASSINPGNPTGELFF | TGTGCCAGTAGTATAAATCCGGGAAATCCGACCGGGGAGCTGTTTTTT
TRBJ1-5 | TRBV27 | . | CASSLSQTAGRNQPQHF | TGTGCCAGCAGTTTATCCCAAACGGCAGGGCGCAATCAGCCCCAGCATTTT
TRBJ1-1 | TRBV5-8 | TRBD1 | CASSFNRGRETEAFF | TGTGCCAGCAGCTTCAACAGGGGGCGGGAAACTGAAGCTTTCTTT
TRBJ1-3 | TRBV5-1 | TRBD1 | CASSDSTGSGNTIYF | TGCGCCAGCAGCGATTCGACAGGGTCCGGAAACACCATATATTTT
TRBJ2-2 | TRBV7-2 | . | CASSPKIGFNTGELFF | TGTGCCAGCAGCCCGAAAATCGGTTTTAACACCGGGGAGCTGTTTTTT
TRBJ2-1 | TRBV13 | . | CASSLDGRGHNEQFF | TGTGCCAGCAGCTTAGACGGGCGGGGACACAATGAGCAGTTCTTC
TRBJ2-3 | TRBV10-3 | TRBD1 | CAFGQGAPDTQYF | TGTGCCTTCGGACAGGGGGCCCCAGATACGCAGTATTTT